This T cell receptor (beta chain) was captured in a study of persistence of HIV-infected CD4 T cells. Study-level background: CD4+ T cells responding to CMV or HIV-1 Gag were isolated. Median time on suppressive ART was about eight years. Up to about 200 mL blood was drawn at multiple time points; a couple of donors had single-time leukapheresis.

Overlapping HIV-1 Gag 15-mer peptides at approximately 1 ug per peptide per mL were used. CD40L-negative CD69-negative CD45RO-high memory CD4+ T cells were sorted as populations depleted of antigen-responding cells. This CDR3 is built from 16 residues. In germline, CDR1 is SEHNR, CDR2 FQNEAQ (reference sequence). The ends lost 5 bases at V and 3 bases at J; junction bases unmatched: 7. As concerns this clone: What it binds is not known.

This was the immunoSEQ version 4 assay in survey mode. Measured with immunoSEQ multiplex PCR; TCRdb has only the in-frame clones, and not every one. In the table there are about 36,000 clones, about 85% of which are singletons. The clonotype was recovered from an adult with HIV. The donor label of this sample is uncertain. Sequenced material: cultured CD4+ T cells from PBMCs, taken from a patient who received antiretroviral therapy. The chain combines TRBV7-9 with TRBJ2-7; 13 nucleotides agree with TRBD2. The CDR3 reads CASSPRTSGSLYEQYF. The CDR3 DNA reads as TGTGCCAGCAGCCCCAGGACTAGCGGGAGCCTCTACGAGCAGTACTTC. Variable domain in full (rest from reference TRBV7-9 and TRBJ2-7): DTGVSQNPRHKITKRGQNVTFRCDPISEHNRLYWYRQTLGQGPEFLTYFQNEAQLEKSRLLSDRFSAERPKGSFSTLEIQRTEQGDSAMYLCASSPRTSGSLYEQYFGPGTRLTVT.